Below are 5 T cell receptor beta chains sequenced from a single sample in a study of cytomegalovirus exposure and HLA in healthy donors. The PCR ran on 60 Vbeta and 13 Jbeta primers. Some clones are missing from TCRdb's copy, which holds only in-frame ones; the method was immunoSEQ multiplex PCR. The sample shows 120,000 to 150,000 clones, 60% to 80% of them seen only once. Sequencing was done on a sample of PBMCs. All receptors come from a woman aged 25 to 39 in good health and CMV-seronegative.

The genes are TRBV25-1 and TRBJ2-3, with 7 nucleotides matching TRBD2. V shed 6 bases and J 3 bases; nucleotides not matched to a gene: 9. The CDR3 loop spans 15 amino acids. The V gene's germline CDR1 is MGHDK and CDR2 SYGVNS. Written as DNA, the CDR3 is TGTGCCAGCAGGGGTAGACTAGCTTTGACAGATACGCAGTATTTT. This encodes CASRGRLALTDTQYF. Filled out from reference TRBV25-1 and TRBJ2-3, the complete variable domain reads EADIYQTPRYLVIGTGKKITLECSQTMGHDKMYWYQQDPGMELHLIHYSYGVNSTEKGDLSSESTVSRIRTEHFPLTLESARPSHTSQYLCASRGRLALTDTQYFGPGTRLTVL.

The chain recombines TRBV5-1 with TRBJ1-6; D might be TRBD1 (6 bases). The CDR3 has 15 residues. Trimming took off 1 base at V and 4 bases at J, with 9 bases between the two ends. Germline V gene data show CDR1 as SGHRS and CDR2 as YFSETQ. For the CDR3, the DNA is TGCGCCAGCAGCTTGATTACAGGGTATAATTCACCCCTCCACTTT. Translation: CASSLITGYNSPLHF.

The CDR3 nucleotides are TGTGCCAGCAGCTTAGGACAGGTACTGGAAGCTTTCTTT. It specifies CASSLGQVLEAFF. The chain links TRBV7-2 to TRBJ1-1; TRBD1 is a possible D gene (6 bases). CDR3 length equals 13 residues. V was trimmed by 1 base and J by 8 bases, leaving 11 bases between them. Germline values: CDR1 SGHTA, CDR2 FQGNSA. Full variable domain (remainder filled in from reference TRBV7-2 and TRBJ1-1): GAGVSQSPSNKVTEKGKDVELRCDPISGHTALYWYRQSLGQGLEFLIYFQGNSAPDKSGLPSDRFSAERTGGSVSTLTIQRTQQEDSAVYLCASSLGQVLEAFFGQGTRLTVV.

The chain recombines TRBV5-1 with TRBJ1-2; 7 bases align to TRBD1. The CDR3 has 15 amino acids. Germline CDR1 SGHRS, CDR2 YFSETQ. Losses at the gene ends were 3 bases for V and 5 bases for J; bases not matched to a gene: 10. CDR3 loop: CASSYYTGTDYGYTF. CDR3 nucleotides: TGCGCCAGCAGCTATTACACCGGGACAGATTATGGCTACACCTTC.

The chain couples TRBV15 to TRBJ1-4; D is ambiguous. CDR3 size: 15 residues. CDR1 and CDR2 (germline): LNHNV, YYDKDF (reference sequence). Between the trimmed V and J ends, which lost 5 bases and 3 bases, there was a span of 13 bases. This CDR3 is CATSRYREPNEKLFF. The CDR3 DNA sequence: TGTGCCACCAGCCGATACAGAGAACCTAATGAAAAACTGTTTTTT.